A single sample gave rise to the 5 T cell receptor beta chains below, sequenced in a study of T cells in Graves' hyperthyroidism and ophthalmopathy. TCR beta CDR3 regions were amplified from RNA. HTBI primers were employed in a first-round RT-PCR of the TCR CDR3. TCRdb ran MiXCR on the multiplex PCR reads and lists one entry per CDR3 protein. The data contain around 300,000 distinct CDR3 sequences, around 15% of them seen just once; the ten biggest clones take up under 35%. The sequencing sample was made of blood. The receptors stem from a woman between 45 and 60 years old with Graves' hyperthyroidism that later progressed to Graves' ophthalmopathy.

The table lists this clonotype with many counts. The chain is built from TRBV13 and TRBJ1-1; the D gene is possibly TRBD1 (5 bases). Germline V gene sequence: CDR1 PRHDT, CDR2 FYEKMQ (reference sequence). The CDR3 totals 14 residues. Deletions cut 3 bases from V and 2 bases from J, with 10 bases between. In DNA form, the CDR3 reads TGTGCCAGCAGCTTGGGACGGACCAACACTGAAGCTTTCTTT. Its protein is CASSLGRTNTEAFF.

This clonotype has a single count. The CDR3 protein is CSVAGQGGGSGANVLTF. The CDR3 DNA is TGCAGCGTTGCGGGACAGGGGGGGGGCTCTGGGGCCAACGTCCTGACTTTC. This chain connects TRBV29-1 to TRBJ2-6; 11 positions match TRBD1. Losses at the gene ends were 4 bases for V and 0 bases for J; bases not matched to a gene: 5. Per germline, CDR1 SQVTM and CDR2 ANQGSEA. The CDR3 is 17 residues long. Using reference TRBV29-1 and TRBJ2-6 for the parts outside the CDR3, the full variable domain is SAVISQKPSRDICQRGTSLTIQCQVDSQVTMMFWYRQQPGQSLTLIATANQGSEATYESGFVIDKFPISRPNLTFSTLTVSNMSPEDSSIYLCSVAGQGGGSGANVLTFGAGSRLTVL.

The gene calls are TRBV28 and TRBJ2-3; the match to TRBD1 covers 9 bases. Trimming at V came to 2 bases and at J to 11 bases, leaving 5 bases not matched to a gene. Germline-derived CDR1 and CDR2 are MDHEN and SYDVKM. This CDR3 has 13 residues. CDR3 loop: CASSLMGQGVQYF. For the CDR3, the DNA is TGTGCCAGCAGTTTAATGGGACAGGGAGTGCAGTATTTT. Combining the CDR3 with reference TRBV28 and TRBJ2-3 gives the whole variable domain DVKVTQSSRYLVKRTGEKVFLECVQDMDHENMFWYRQDPGLGLRLIYFSYDVKMKEKGDIPEGYSVSREKKERFSLILESASTNQTSMYLCASSLMGQGVQYFGPGTRLTVL.

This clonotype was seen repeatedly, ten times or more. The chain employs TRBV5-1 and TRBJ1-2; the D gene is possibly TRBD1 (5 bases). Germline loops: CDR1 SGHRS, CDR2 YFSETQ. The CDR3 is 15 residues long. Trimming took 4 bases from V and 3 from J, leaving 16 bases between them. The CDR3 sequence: CASSLAGGGDYGYTF. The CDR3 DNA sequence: TGCGCCAGCAGCCTAGCCGGGGGTGGTGACTATGGCTACACCTTC.

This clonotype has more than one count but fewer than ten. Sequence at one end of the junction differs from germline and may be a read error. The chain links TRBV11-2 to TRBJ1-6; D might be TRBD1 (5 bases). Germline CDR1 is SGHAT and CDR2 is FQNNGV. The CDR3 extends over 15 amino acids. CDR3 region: CASSRDLQSGSPPHF. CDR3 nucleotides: TGTGCCAGCAGCCGGGACCTTCAAAGTGGTTCACCCCCCCACTTT.